The present TCR beta chain was sequenced within a study of identifying expanded T cells in peripheral blood. During the collection period, no donor immune events like infections were recorded. This CDR3 is built from 14 residues. CDR1 is GTSNPN, CDR2 SVGIG, per germline (reference sequence). Between the trimmed V and J ends, which lost 4 bases and 8 bases, there was a span of 20 bases. Study findings and constraints: Variance in clone template counts between approximately two-week samples significantly increased with total template count across all healthy donors. Differentially abundant clones: about 1.1 between replicates, just under 17 at around 15 days, less than 25 at four.

The method was immunoSEQ multiplex PCR; TCRdb's version includes in-frame clones alone and lacks a portion of them. The table has tens of thousands of clones, around 91% seen once. This clone was seen a few times. Its target is not known. The TCR comes from a person aged 18-70 years in good health. The gene calls are TRBV30 and TRBJ1-2; no clear D. Material: blood. CDR3 bases: TGTGCCTGGACGGATCTGAGGCGGTTACGCGGCTACACCTTC. Its protein is CAWTDLRRLRGYTF.